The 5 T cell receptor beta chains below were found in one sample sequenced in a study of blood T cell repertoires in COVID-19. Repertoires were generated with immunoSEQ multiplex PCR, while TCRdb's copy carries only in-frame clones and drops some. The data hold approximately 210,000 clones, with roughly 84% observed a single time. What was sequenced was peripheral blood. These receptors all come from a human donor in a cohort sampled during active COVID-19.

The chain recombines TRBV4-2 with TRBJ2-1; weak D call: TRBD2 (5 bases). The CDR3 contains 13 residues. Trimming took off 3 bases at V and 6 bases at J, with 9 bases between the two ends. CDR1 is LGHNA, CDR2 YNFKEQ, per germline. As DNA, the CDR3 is TGTGCCAGCAGCCACGGTCTAGCCAATGAGCAGTTCTTC. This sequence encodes CASSHGLANEQFF.

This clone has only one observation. DNA for the CDR3: TGTGCCAGCAGCCAAGGAGGGGGTCGGGGTCAGCCCCAGCATTTT. Translated, it gives CASSQGGGRGQPQHF. V and J are TRBV3-1 (or the pseudogene TRBV3-2) and TRBJ1-5; maybe TRBD1 (6 bases). CDR3 length: 15 residues. With 1 base removed from V and 6 bases from J, the gap between germline ends came to 13 bases. Germline CDR1 LGHDT, CDR2 YNNKEL (reference sequence).

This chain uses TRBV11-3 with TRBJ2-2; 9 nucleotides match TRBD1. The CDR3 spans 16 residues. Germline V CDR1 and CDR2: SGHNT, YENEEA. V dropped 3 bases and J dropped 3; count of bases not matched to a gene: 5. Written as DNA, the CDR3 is TGTGCCAGCAGCTTCACCGGGACAGGGTACACCGGGGAGCTGTTTTTT. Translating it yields CASSFTGTGYTGELFF.

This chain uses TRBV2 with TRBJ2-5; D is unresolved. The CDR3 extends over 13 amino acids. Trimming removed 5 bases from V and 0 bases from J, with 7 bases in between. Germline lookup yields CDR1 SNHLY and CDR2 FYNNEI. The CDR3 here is CASSTTHQETQYF. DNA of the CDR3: TGTGCCAGCAGTACGACACACCAAGAGACCCAGTACTTC.

The CDR3 DNA reads TGTGCCAGCAGCCGAACCGGGAATAAAGGCGAGCAGTACTTC. This translates into CASSRTGNKGEQYF. This chain joins TRBV11-1 and TRBJ2-7, with a possible D match to TRBD2 (5 bases). Trimming took 5 bases from V and 6 from J, leaving 17 bases between them. The CDR3 is made up of 14 amino acids. The germline V gene has CDR1 SGHAT and CDR2 FQDESV (reference sequence).